These T cell receptor beta chains were read from a single sample in a study of vaccination and CD4 T cells after COVID-19. Their recognized antigens are unknown. MiXCR, run by TCRdb on the PCR reads, gives a single entry per CDR3 protein. The sample records roughly 15,000 distinct CDR3 sequences, over 55% being singletons. The starting material was CD4+ T cells from blood, cultured in vitro, obtained after SARS-CoV-2 vaccination. Receptor source: a human donor who had recovered from COVID-19. CDR3s include the opening cysteine and the closing phenylalanine or tryptophan. A D gene is named only where the DNA matches it firmly. Clone size appears in some rows only: once, few, many, or a class for an expanded clone.

D gene,clone size,V gene,J gene,CDR3 protein,CDR3 DNA
NA,NA,TRBV30,TRBJ1-5,CAWSPAGNQPQHF,TGTGCCTGGAGTCCTGCTGGCAATCAGCCCCAGCATTTT
NA,NA,TRBV9,TRBJ2-2,CASSVAGATMPPGELFF,TGTGCCAGCAGCGTAGCTGGGGCGACTATGCCCCCCGGGGAGCTGTTTTTT
TRBD1,few,TRBV11-3,TRBJ1-1,CASSWTGPAFF,TGTGCCAGCAGCTGGACAGGTCCGGCTTTCTTT
TRBD1,NA,TRBV20-1,TRBJ1-6,CSARVSGSAGGNSPLHF,TGCAGTGCTAGAGTATCAGGCTCGGCAGGGGGGAATTCACCCCTCCACTTT
TRBD1,few,TRBV20-1,TRBJ1-2,CSARDNRGVDGYTF,TGCAGTGCTAGAGATAACAGGGGAGTGGATGGCTACACCTTC
NA,NA,TRBV6-1,TRBJ1-6,CAIRAREGEPLHF,TGTGCCATCAGAGCTAGGGAGGGGGAACCCCTCCACTTT
NA,NA,TRBV7-2,TRBJ1-3,CASSLGIGGWGNTIYF,TGTGCCAGCAGCTTAGGGATCGGGGGTTGGGGAAACACCATATATTTT
NA,NA,TRBV6-1,TRBJ1-4,CATRQTEKLFF,TGTGCCACTCGACAGACTGAAAAACTGTTTTTT
TRBD1,NA,TRBV12-3/TRBV12-4,TRBJ1-5,CASSLLDRVGQPQHF,TGTGCCAGCAGTTTACTGGACAGGGTAGGTCAGCCCCAGCATTTT
TRBD1,few,TRBV20-1,TRBJ1-1,CSAQGQGNTEAFF,TGCAGTGCCCAGGGACAGGGTAACACTGAAGCTTTCTTT
NA,once,TRBV6-1,TRBJ1-6,CAGGDPIDSPLHF,TGTGCCGGGGGAGACCCGATCGACTCACCCCTCCACTTT
TRBD1,NA,TRBV20-1,TRBJ2-2,CSARWTGGGSGGELFF,TGCAGTGCTAGATGGACAGGGGGCGGTTCGGGCGGGGAGCTGTTTTTT
TRBD2,NA,TRBV20-1,TRBJ2-5,CSASWLAGKAETQYF,TGCAGTGCTAGTTGGCTAGCGGGGAAAGCAGAGACCCAGTACTTC
NA,NA,TRBV7-2,TRBJ1-5,CASSHPGGDQPQHF,TGTGCCAGCAGCCACCCAGGTGGGGATCAGCCCCAGCATTTT
NA,medium-sized,TRBV5-4,TRBJ1-2,CASSSADSAQRDGYTF,TGTGCCAGCAGCTCCGCGGACAGCGCCCAAAGGGATGGCTACACCTTC
NA,few,TRBV6-5,TRBJ1-6,CASSYSALRVFNSPLHF,TGTGCCAGCAGTTACTCCGCCCTCAGGGTCTTCAATTCACCCCTCCACTTT
NA,NA,TRBV6-5,TRBJ2-7,CASSYVYF,TGTGCCAGCAGTTATGTATACTTC
NA,few,TRBV12-3/TRBV12-4,TRBJ1-1,CASSFGSERAFF,TGTGCCAGCAGTTTTGGGTCGGAGAGAGCTTTCTTT
NA,NA,TRBV10-3,TRBJ1-2,CAISGSRANYGYTF,TGTGCCATCAGTGGAAGTAGGGCCAACTATGGCTACACCTTC
TRBD2,NA,TRBV6-2/TRBV6-3,TRBJ2-7,CASSPVGLAGVYQYEQYF,TGTGCCAGCAGTCCCGTCGGACTAGCGGGGGTCTATCAATACGAGCAGTACTTC
NA,NA,TRBV11-2,TRBJ1-6,CASSLDATGYNSPLHF,TGTGCCAGCAGCTTAGATGCAACGGGCTATAATTCACCCCTCCACTTT
NA,few,TRBV7-2,TRBJ1-1,CASSSQWGTEAFF,TGTGCCAGCAGCTCCCAGTGGGGAACTGAAGCTTTCTTT
NA,few,TRBV7-3,TRBJ2-5,CASSPTGYQETQYF,TGTGCCAGCAGCCCCACAGGGTACCAGGAGACCCAGTACTTC
NA,NA,TRBV20-1,TRBJ2-3,CSARDLGRGNGDTQYF,TGCAGTGCTAGAGATTTAGGGCGAGGGAACGGGGATACGCAGTATTTT
NA,NA,TRBV27,TRBJ2-5,CASSGRVASQETQYF,TGTGCCAGCAGTGGTCGAGTGGCGTCGCAAGAGACCCAGTACTTC